The TCR beta chain under discussion was sequenced for a study of blood T cell repertoires in COVID-19. This CDR3 is 14 amino acids long. Trimming took 6 bases from V and 6 from J, leaving 17 bases between them. The germline CDR1 and CDR2 sequences are MDHEN and SYDVKM. This clone was observed at least ten times. Seattle's enrolled individuals joined amid active infection and were then monitored longitudinally. Generated by immunoSEQ multiplex PCR, the TCRdb table keeps only in-frame clones and is missing some. In the table there are 300,000 to 400,000 clones, around 88% of which are singletons. The chain recombines TRBV28 with TRBJ1-1; unclear D gene. Source material: peripheral blood. The receptor was derived from a woman aged 55-69 years with COVID-19, enrolled during active disease. CDR3 sequence reads: CASSVEGGRPEAFF. Written as DNA, the CDR3 is TGTGCCAGCAGCGTGGAGGGCGGAAGGCCTGAAGCTTTCTTT.